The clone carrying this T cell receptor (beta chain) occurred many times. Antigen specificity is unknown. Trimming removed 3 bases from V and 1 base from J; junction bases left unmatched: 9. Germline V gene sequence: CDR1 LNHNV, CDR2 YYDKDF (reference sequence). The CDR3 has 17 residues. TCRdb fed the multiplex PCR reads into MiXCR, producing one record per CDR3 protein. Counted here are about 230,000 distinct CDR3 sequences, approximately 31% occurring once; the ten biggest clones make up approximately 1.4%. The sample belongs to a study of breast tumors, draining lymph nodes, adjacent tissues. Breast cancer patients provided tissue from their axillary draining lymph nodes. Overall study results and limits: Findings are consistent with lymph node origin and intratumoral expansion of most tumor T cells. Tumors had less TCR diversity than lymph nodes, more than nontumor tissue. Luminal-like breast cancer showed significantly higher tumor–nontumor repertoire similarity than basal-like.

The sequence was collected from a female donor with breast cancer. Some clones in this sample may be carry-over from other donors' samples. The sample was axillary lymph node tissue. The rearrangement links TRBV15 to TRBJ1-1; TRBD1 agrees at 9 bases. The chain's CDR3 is CATSSPMGQGRNTEAFF. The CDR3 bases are TGTGCCACCAGCAGCCCCATGGGACAGGGAAGGAACACTGAAGCTTTCTTT.